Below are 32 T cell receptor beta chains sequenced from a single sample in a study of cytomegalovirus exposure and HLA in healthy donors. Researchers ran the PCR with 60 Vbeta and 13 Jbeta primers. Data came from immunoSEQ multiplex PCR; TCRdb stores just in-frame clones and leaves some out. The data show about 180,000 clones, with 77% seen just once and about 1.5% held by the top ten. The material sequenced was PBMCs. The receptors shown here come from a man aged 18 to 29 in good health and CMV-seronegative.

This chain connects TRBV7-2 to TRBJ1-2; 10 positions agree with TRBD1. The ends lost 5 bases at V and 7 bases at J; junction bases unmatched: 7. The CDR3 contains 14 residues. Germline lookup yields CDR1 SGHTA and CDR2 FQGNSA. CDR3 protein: CASSATGGIGGYTF. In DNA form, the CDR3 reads TGTGCCAGCAGCGCGACAGGGGGCATAGGTGGCTACACCTTC.

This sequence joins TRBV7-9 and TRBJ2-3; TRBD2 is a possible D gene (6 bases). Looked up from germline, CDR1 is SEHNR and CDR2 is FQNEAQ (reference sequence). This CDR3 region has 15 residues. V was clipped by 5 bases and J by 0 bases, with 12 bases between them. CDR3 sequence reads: CASSPRLASTDTQYF. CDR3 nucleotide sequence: TGTGCCAGCAGCCCTAGGCTAGCGAGCACAGATACGCAGTATTTT.

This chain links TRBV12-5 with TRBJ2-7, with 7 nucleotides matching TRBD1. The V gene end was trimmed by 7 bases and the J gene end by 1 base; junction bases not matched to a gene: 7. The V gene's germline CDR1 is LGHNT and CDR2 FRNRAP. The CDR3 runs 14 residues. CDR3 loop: CASAPRDRSYEQYF. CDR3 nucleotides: TGTGCTAGTGCCCCCCGGGACAGATCCTACGAGCAGTACTTC.

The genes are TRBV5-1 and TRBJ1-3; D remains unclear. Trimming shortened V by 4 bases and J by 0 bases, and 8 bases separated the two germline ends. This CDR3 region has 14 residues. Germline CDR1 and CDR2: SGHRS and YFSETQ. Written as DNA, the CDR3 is TGCGCCAGCAGCCCGGAGAGCTCTGGAAACACCATATATTTT. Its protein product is CASSPESSGNTIYF.

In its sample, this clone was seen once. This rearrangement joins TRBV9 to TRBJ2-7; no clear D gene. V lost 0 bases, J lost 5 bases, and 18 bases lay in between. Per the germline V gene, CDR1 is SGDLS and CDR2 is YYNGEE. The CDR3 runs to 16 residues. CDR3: CASSVVPSPAAHEQYF. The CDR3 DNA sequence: TGTGCCAGCAGCGTAGTTCCTAGTCCTGCGGCTCACGAGCAGTACTTC.

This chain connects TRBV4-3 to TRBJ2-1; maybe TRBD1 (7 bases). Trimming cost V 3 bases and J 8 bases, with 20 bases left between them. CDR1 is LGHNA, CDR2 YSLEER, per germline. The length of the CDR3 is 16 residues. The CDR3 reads CASSHYEQGGRDEQFF. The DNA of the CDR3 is TGCGCCAGCAGCCACTACGAGCAGGGGGGTCGGGATGAGCAGTTCTTC.

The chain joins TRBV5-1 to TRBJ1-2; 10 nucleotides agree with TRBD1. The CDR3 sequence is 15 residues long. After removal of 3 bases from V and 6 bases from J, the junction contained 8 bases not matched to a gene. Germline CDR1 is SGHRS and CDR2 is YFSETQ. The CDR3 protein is CASSWGATGGNGYTF. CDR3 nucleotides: TGCGCCAGCAGCTGGGGAGCGACAGGGGGCAATGGCTACACCTTC.

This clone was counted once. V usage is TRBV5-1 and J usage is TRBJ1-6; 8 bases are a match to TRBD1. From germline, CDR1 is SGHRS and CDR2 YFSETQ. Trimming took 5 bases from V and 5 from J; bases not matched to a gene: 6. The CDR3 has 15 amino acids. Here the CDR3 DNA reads TGCGCCAGCAGGGGGGACAGGCCAAATAATTCACCCCTCCACTTT. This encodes CASRGDRPNNSPLHF.

CDR3 nucleotide sequence: TGTGCCAGCAGCGGGAGACTAGCCAACATTCAGTACTTC. Its protein is CASSGRLANIQYF. This chain connects TRBV9 to TRBJ2-4, with 7 nucleotides matching TRBD2. V gave up 3 bases and J gave up 7 bases; unmatched junction bases: 4. Per germline, CDR1 SGDLS and CDR2 YYNGEE. This CDR3 contains 13 residues.

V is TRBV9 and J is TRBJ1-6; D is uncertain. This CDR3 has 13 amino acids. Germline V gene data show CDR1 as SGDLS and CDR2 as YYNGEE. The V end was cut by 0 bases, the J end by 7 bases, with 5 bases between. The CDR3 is CASSVVSNSPLHF. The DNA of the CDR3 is TGTGCCAGCAGCGTAGTTTCGAATTCACCCCTCCACTTT.

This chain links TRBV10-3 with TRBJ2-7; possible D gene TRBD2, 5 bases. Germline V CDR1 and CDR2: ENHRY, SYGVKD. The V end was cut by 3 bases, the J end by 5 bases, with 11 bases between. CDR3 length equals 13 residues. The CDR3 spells CAISDGELDEQYF. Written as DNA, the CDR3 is TGTGCCATCAGTGATGGGGAGTTGGACGAGCAGTACTTC.

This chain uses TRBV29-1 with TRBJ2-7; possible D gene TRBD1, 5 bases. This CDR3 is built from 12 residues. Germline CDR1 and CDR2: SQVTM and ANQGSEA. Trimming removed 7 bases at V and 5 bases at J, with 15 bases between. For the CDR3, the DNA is TGCAGCGGAGTTACAGGTGTCCACGAGCAGTACTTC. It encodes CSGVTGVHEQYF.

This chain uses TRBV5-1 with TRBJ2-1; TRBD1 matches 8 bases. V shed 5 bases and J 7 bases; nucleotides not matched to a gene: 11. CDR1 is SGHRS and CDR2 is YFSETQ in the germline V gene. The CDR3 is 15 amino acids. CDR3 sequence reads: CASSRGGQGGNEQFF. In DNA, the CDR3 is TGCGCCAGCAGTCGAGGTGGACAGGGTGGGAATGAGCAGTTCTTC.

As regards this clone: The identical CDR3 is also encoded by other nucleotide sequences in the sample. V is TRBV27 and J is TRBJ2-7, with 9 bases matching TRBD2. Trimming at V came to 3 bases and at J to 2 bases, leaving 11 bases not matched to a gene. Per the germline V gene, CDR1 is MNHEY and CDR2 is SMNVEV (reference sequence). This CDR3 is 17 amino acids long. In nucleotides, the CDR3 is TGTGCCAGCAGTTTCGCCGGCGGGAGGGCCAAGACCTACGAGCAGTACTTC. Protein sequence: CASSFAGGRAKTYEQYF.

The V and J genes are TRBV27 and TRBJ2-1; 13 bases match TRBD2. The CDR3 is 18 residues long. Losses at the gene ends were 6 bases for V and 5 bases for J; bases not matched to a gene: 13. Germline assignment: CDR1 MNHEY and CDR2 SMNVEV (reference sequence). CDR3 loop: CASSLGGLAGSKDNEQFF. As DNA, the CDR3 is TGTGCCAGCAGCCTGGGGGGACTAGCGGGATCCAAGGACAATGAGCAGTTCTTC.

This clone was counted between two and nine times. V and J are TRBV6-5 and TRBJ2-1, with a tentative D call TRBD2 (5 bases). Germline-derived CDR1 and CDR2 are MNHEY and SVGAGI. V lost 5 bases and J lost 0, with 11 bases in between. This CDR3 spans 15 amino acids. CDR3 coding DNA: TGTGCCAGCAGTCTGAGCGGACGCTCCTACAATGAGCAGTTCTTC. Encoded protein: CASSLSGRSYNEQFF.

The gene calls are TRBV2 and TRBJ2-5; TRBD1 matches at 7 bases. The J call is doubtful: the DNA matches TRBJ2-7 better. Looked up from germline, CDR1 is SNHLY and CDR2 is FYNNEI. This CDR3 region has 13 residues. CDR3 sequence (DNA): TGTGCCAGCAGCTACAGGGGAGCCTACGAGCAGTACTTC. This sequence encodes CASSYRGAYEQYF.

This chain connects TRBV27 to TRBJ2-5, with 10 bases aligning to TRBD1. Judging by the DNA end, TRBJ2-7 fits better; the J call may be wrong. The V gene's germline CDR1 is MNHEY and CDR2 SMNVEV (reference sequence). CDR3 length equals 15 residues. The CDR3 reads CASSRQGANSYEQYF. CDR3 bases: TGTGCCAGCAGCCGACAGGGGGCGAACTCCTACGAGCAGTACTTC.

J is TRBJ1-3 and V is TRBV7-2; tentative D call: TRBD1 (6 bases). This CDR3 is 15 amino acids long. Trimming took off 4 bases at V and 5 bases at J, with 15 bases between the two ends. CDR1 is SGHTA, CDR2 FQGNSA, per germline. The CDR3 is CASSSYRAIRNTIYF. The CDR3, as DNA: TGTGCCAGCAGCTCATACAGGGCTATAAGAAACACCATATATTTT.

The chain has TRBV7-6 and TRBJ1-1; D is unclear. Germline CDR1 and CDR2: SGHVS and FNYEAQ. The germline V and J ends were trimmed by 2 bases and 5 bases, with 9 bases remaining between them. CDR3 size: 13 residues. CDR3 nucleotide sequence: TGTGCCAGCAGCTTATCAGGAGGTACTGAAGCTTTCTTT. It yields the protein CASSLSGGTEAFF.

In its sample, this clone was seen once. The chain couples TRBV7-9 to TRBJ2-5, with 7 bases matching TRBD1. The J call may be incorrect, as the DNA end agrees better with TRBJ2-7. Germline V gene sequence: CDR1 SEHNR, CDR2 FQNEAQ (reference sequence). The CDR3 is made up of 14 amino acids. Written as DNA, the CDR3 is TGTGCCAGCAGCTCAACCGGGACAGCCTACGAGCAGTACTTC. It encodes CASSSTGTAYEQYF.

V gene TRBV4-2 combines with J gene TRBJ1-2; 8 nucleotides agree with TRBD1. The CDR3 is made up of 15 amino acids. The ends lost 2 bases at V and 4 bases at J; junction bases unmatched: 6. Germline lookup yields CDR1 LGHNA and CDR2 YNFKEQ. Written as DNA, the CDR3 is TGTGCCAGCAGCCAACAGGACACAGGGGGCTATGGCTACACCTTC. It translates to CASSQQDTGGYGYTF.

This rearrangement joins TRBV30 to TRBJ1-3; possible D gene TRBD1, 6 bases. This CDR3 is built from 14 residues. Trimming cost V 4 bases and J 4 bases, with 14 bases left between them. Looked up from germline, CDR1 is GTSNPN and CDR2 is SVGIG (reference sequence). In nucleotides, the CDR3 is TGTGCCTGGAATCAGGGGATTTCAGGAAACACCATATATTTT. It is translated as CAWNQGISGNTIYF.

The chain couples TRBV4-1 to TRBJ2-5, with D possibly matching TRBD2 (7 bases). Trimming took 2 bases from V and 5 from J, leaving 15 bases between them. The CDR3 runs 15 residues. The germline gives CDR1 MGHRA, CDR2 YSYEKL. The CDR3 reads CASSQRGGVLETQYF. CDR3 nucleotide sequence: TGCGCCAGCAGCCAAAGGGGGGGGGTCCTGGAGACCCAGTACTTC.

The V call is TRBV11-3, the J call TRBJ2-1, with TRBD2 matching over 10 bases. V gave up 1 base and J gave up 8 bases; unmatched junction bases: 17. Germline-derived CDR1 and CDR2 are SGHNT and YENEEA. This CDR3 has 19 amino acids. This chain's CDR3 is CASSLGRLAGDWGQDEQFF. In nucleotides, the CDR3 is TGTGCCAGCAGCTTAGGCAGGCTAGCGGGAGATTGGGGACAAGATGAGCAGTTCTTC.

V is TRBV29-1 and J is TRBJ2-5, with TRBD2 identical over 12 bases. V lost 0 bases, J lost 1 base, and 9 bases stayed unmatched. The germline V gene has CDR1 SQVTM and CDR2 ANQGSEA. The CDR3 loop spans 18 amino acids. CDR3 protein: CSVEESSGGGRFQETQYF. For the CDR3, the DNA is TGCAGCGTTGAAGAGTCTAGCGGGGGGGGGAGATTCCAAGAGACCCAGTACTTC.

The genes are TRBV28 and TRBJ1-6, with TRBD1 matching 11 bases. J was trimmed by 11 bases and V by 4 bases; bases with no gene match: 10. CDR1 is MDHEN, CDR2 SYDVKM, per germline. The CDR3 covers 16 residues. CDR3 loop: CASSYGGGQGAPPLHF. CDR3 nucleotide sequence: TGTGCCAGCAGTTATGGGGGAGGACAGGGGGCACCACCCCTCCACTTT.

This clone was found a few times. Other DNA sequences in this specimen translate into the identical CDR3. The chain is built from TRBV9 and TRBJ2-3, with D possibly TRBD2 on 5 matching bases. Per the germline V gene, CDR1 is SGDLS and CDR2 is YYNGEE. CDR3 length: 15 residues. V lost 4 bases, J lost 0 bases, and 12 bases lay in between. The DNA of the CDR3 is TGTGCCAGCAGCCCCAGCGGACTTAGCACAGATACGCAGTATTTT. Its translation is CASSPSGLSTDTQYF.

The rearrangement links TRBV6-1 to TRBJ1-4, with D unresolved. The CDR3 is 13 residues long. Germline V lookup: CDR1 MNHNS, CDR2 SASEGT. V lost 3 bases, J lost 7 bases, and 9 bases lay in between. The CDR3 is CASSDRMREKLFF. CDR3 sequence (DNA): TGTGCCAGCAGTGACAGGATGCGTGAAAAACTGTTTTTT.

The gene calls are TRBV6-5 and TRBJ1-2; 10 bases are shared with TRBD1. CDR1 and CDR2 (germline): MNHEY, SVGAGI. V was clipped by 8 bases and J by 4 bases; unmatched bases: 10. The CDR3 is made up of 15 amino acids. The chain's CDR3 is CASGSGDRGVYGYTF. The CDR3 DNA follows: TGTGCCAGCGGGTCCGGGGACAGGGGAGTCTATGGCTACACCTTC.

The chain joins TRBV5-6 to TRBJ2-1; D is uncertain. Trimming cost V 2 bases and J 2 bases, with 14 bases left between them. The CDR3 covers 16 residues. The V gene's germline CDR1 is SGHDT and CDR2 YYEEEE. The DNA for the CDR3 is TGTGCCAGCAGCTTCCCCGTATACAGCCCCTACAATGAGCAGTTCTTC. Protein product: CASSFPVYSPYNEQFF.

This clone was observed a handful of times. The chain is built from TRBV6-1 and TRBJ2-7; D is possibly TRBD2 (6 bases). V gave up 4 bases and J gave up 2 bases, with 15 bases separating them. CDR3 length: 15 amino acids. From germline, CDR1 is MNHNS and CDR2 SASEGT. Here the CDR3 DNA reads TGTGCCAGCAGTGTTGGAGGGGCCCTTACCTACGAGCAGTACTTC. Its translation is CASSVGGALTYEQYF.